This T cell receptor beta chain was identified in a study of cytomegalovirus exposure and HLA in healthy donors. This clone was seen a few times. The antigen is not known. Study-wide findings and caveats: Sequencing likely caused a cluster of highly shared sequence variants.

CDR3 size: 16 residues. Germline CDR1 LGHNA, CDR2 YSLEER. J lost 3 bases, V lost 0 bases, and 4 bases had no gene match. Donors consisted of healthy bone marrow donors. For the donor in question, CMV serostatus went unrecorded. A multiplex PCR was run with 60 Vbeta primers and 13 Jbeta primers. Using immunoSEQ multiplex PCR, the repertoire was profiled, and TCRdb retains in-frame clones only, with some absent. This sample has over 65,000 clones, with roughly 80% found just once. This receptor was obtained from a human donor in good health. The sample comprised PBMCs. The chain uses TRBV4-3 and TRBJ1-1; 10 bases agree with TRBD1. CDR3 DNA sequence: TGCGCCAGCAGCCAAGATCCGGACAGGGGGGACACTGAAGCTTTCTTT. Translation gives CASSQDPDRGDTEAFF.